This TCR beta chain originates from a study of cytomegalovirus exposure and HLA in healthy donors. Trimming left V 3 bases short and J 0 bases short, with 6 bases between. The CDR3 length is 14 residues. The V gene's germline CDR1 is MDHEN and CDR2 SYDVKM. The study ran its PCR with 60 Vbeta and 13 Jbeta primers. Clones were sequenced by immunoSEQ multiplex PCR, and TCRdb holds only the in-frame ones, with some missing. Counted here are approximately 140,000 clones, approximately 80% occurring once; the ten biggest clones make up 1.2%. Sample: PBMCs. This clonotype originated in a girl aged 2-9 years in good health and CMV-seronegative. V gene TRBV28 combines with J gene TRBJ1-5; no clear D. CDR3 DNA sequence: TGTGCCAGCAGTTTTACCGGTAGCAATCAGCCCCAGCATTTT. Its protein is CASSFTGSNQPQHF.